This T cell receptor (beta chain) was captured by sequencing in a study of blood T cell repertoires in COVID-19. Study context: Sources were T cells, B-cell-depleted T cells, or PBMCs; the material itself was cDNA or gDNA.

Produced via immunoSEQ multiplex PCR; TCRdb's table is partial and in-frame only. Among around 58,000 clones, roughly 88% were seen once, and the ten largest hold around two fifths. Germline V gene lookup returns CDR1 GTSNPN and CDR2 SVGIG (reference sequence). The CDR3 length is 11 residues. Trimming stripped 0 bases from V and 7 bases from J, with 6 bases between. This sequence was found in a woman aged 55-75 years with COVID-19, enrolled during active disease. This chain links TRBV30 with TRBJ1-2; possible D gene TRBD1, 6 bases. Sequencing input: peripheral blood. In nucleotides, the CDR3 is TGTGCCTGGAGTGTACAGGGTGGCTACACCTTC. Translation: CAWSVQGGYTF.